The 23 T cell receptor beta chains below were found in one sample sequenced in a study of response to subunit inactivated influenza vaccine. TCRdb recomputed calls from the RT-PCR reads with MiXCR, one row per CDR3 protein. The table includes under 950,000 distinct CDR3 sequences, about 20% detected once. This specimen consisted of PBMCs from blood, obtained 5 to 6 days after vaccination. The source is a man between 50 and 59 years old who received an inactivated influenza vaccine.

The rearrangement joins TRBV10-3 to TRBJ2-5, with D tentatively TRBD2 (6 bases). The V and J ends lost 2 bases and 5 bases respectively, with 9 bases between them. The CDR3 is 13 amino acids. Germline V gene data show CDR1 as ENHRY and CDR2 as SYGVKD. This chain's CDR3 is CAISEQGGETQYF. DNA for the CDR3: TGTGCCATCAGTGAGCAAGGAGGGGAGACCCAGTACTTC.

This clonotype was observed a handful of times. As DNA, the CDR3 is TGTGCCAGCAGTTTAGACAGGGTTTCTCCTGGGGCCAACGTCCTGACTTTC. This codes for CASSLDRVSPGANVLTF. This chain joins TRBV28 and TRBJ2-6; 7 positions agree with TRBD1. CDR3 length equals 17 residues. Germline values: CDR1 MDHEN, CDR2 SYDVKM. Trimming at V came to 2 bases and at J to 2 bases, leaving 6 bases not matched to a gene. The whole variable domain, filled in from reference TRBV28 and TRBJ2-6, reads DVKVTQSSRYLVKRTGEKVFLECVQDMDHENMFWYRQDPGLGLRLIYFSYDVKMKEKGDIPEGYSVSREKKERFSLILESASTNQTSMYLCASSLDRVSPGANVLTFGAGSRLTVL.

The rearrangement links TRBV3-1 to TRBJ2-2, with 8 nucleotides matching TRBD1. This CDR3 has 14 amino acids. Germline trimming cut 10 bases from V and 0 bases from J; bases unmatched to any gene: 4. Per the germline V gene, CDR1 is LGHDT and CDR2 is YNNKEL (reference sequence). Here the CDR3 reads CATSGGPNTGELFF. CDR3 DNA sequence: TGTGCCACCTCAGGGGGCCCGAACACCGGGGAGCTGTTTTTT.

This clonotype turned up a few times. The chain couples TRBV5-8 to TRBJ2-7; D might be TRBD1 (5 bases). Trimming removed 0 bases from V and 2 bases from J, with 12 bases in between. Germline lookup yields CDR1 SGHTS and CDR2 YDEGEE. This CDR3 region has 15 residues. CDR3 sequence (DNA): TGTGCCAGCAGCTTGGCCCCAGGGTTGCCCTACGAGCAGTACTTC. Translated, it gives CASSLAPGLPYEQYF.

This clonotype was seen many times. The chain is built from TRBV5-1 and TRBJ2-2; D is possibly TRBD1 (6 bases). Germline assignment: CDR1 SGHRS and CDR2 YFSETQ. The CDR3 has 14 residues. V lost 0 bases to trimming and J lost 6 bases, with 9 bases between them. The CDR3 region is CASSLVRGAGELFF. The CDR3 DNA follows: TGCGCCAGCAGCTTGGTCAGGGGAGCCGGGGAGCTGTTTTTT.

This clonotype was observed a handful of times. CDR3 sequence reads: CASGGARNTEAFF. The CDR3 DNA reads TGTGCCAGCGGGGGGGCGAGGAACACTGAAGCTTTCTTT. V and J are TRBV12-3 or TRBV12-4 and TRBJ1-1; D is possibly TRBD1 (6 bases). Trimming took off 8 bases at V and 1 base at J, with 11 bases between the two ends. CDR3 length: 13 residues.

This clonotype was seen a few times. The rearrangement uses TRBV15 and TRBJ1-4; D is perhaps TRBD1 (6 bases). The germline gives CDR1 LNHNV, CDR2 YYDKDF (reference sequence). Deletions cut 0 bases from V and 8 bases from J, with 13 bases between. This CDR3 is built from 15 residues. The CDR3 region has the DNA TGTGCCACCAGCAGAGATTTGGGGGCTCGGGAAAAACTGTTTTTT. Translating gives CATSRDLGAREKLFF.

This clonotype was observed once. This chain connects TRBV20-1 to TRBJ2-7; 9 nucleotides line up with TRBD2. Germline V gene sequence: CDR1 DFQATT, CDR2 SNEGSKA (reference sequence). This CDR3 contains 13 residues. Unmatched junction bases numbered 4, after V lost 5 bases and J lost 2 bases. The CDR3 sequence: CSAPLAGTYEQYF. The CDR3 DNA sequence: TGCAGTGCTCCACTAGCGGGCACCTACGAGCAGTACTTC.

At least ten counts were recorded for this clonotype. One end of the junction does not line up with germline, which may come from a read error. The chain joins TRBV7-9 to TRBJ2-4, with D possibly TRBD1 on 5 matching bases. CDR3 length equals 13 residues. CDR1 and CDR2 from the germline V gene are SEHNR and FQNEAQ (reference sequence). Written as DNA, the CDR3 is TGTGCCAGCAGTTTAGCAGGGAAGAACATTCAGTACTTC. Amino acids: CASSLAGKNIQYF.

The chain links TRBV5-1 to TRBJ1-2; 7 bases match TRBD1. From germline, CDR1 is SGHRS and CDR2 YFSETQ. The CDR3 is 16 residues long. V lost 1 base and J lost 4; bases outside the gene matches: 10. CDR3 DNA: TGCGCCAGCAGCTTGACGGCAACAGGGGCTAGCTATGGCTACACCTTC. It yields the protein CASSLTATGASYGYTF.

This chain links TRBV2 with TRBJ2-5, with 7 nucleotides matching TRBD1. With 8 bases clipped from V and 0 bases from J, the junction kept 6 bases outside the gene matches. This CDR3 spans 14 amino acids. CDR1 SNHLY and CDR2 FYNNEI come from the germline V gene. CDR3 region: CASEGTAYQETQYF. CDR3 DNA: TGTGCCAGCGAAGGGACAGCGTACCAAGAGACCCAGTACTTC.

The V call is TRBV20-1, the J call TRBJ2-1; 13 nucleotides match TRBD2. Germline CDR1 DFQATT, CDR2 SNEGSKA (reference sequence). With V trimmed by 0 bases and J by 0 bases, 14 bases remained unmatched. The CDR3 runs 21 residues. Here the CDR3 reads CSARDLLTSGGQSSSYNEQFF. The CDR3 nucleotides read TGCAGTGCTAGAGATCTTTTGACTAGCGGGGGGCAATCGAGCTCCTACAATGAGCAGTTCTTC.

CDR3 DNA: TGTGCCAGCAGTTCGGTACCTTCTGGGGACACAGATACGCAGTATTTT. Protein sequence: CASSSVPSGDTDTQYF. The V and J genes are TRBV6-5 and TRBJ2-3; D not certain. CDR3 length equals 16 residues. The V and J ends lost 4 bases and 2 bases respectively, with 16 bases between them. Germline assignment: CDR1 MNHEY and CDR2 SVGAGI.

This clonotype has more than one count but fewer than ten. The V call is TRBV7-8, the J call TRBJ1-2; 7 nucleotides line up with TRBD1. This CDR3 contains 13 residues. Germline V gives CDR1 SGHVS, CDR2 FQNEAQ. The junction had 6 bases not matched to a gene; V was cut back by 5 bases and J by 6 bases. The CDR3 DNA follows: TGTGCCAGCAGCGCGACAGGGTGGGATGGCTACACCTTC. The encoded protein is CASSATGWDGYTF.

This clonotype showed up many times. The chain couples TRBV5-1 to TRBJ2-5; TRBD2 aligns across 10 bases. The germline V gene has CDR1 SGHRS and CDR2 YFSETQ. V trimming: 1 base; J trimming: 4 bases; junction bases outside the gene matches: 4. The CDR3 length is 15 residues. DNA for the CDR3: TGCGCCAGCAGCTTGCAGAGACTAGCGGGAGAGACCCAGTACTTC. This codes for CASSLQRLAGETQYF.

This chain uses TRBV5-1 with TRBJ2-5, with D perhaps TRBD1 or TRBD2 (5 bases each). Per the germline V gene, CDR1 is SGHRS and CDR2 is YFSETQ. V lost 7 bases, J lost 2 bases, and 18 bases lay in between. The CDR3 runs 15 residues. The CDR3 here is CASGSGASGQETQYF. The DNA for the CDR3 is TGCGCCAGCGGCAGTGGGGCCAGCGGACAAGAGACCCAGTACTTC. The variable domain in full, with the rest retrieved from reference TRBV5-1 and TRBJ2-5, is KAGVTQTPRYLIKTRGQQVTLSCSPISGHRSVSWYQQTPGQGLQFLFEYFSETQRNKGNFPGRFSGRQFSNSRSEMNVSTLELGDSALYLCASGSGASGQETQYFGPGTRLLVL.

The genes are TRBV29-1 and TRBJ1-1; D is possibly TRBD1 (6 bases). Germline loops: CDR1 SQVTM, CDR2 ANQGSEA. The CDR3 loop spans 14 amino acids. V lost 4 bases and J 0 bases, leaving 12 bases between the germline ends. CDR3 coding DNA: TGCAGCGTTGCCGGGACAAGGTTGAACACTGAAGCTTTCTTT. This gives the protein CSVAGTRLNTEAFF. The complete variable domain, with remaining parts taken from reference TRBV29-1 and TRBJ1-1, reads SAVISQKPSRDICQRGTSLTIQCQVDSQVTMMFWYRQQPGQSLTLIATANQGSEATYESGFVIDKFPISRPNLTFSTLTVSNMSPEDSSIYLCSVAGTRLNTEAFFGQGTRLTVV.

This chain's CDR3 is CASSLFGTGYQETQYF. For the CDR3, the DNA is TGCGCCAGCAGCTTGTTCGGGACAGGCTACCAAGAGACCCAGTACTTC. The gene calls are TRBV5-1 and TRBJ2-5; 8 bases agree with TRBD1. The J segment lost 0 bases and the V segment lost 1 base, leaving 5 bases of the junction unmatched. Germline V gene data show CDR1 as SGHRS and CDR2 as YFSETQ. CDR3 length: 16 amino acids.

This clonotype was recorded a few times. This sequence joins TRBV18 and TRBJ1-1, with D unresolved. Deletions cut 2 bases from V and 6 bases from J, with 7 bases between. Germline loops: CDR1 KGHSH, CDR2 LQKENI. The CDR3 totals 12 residues. CDR3 nucleotides: TGTGCCAGCTCACCAGTGGAAGCTGAAGCTTTCTTT. Its translation is CASSPVEAEAFF.

A few counts support this clonotype. The gene calls are TRBV27 and TRBJ1-1; TRBD1 is a possible D gene (5 bases). The germline gives CDR1 MNHEY, CDR2 SMNVEV (reference sequence). Trimming removed 0 bases at V and 4 bases at J, with 9 bases between. This CDR3 has 14 residues. The CDR3 DNA follows: TGTGCCAGCAGTTTATCGGAGGGGATCACTGAAGCTTTCTTT. It translates to CASSLSEGITEAFF.

V is TRBV9 and J is TRBJ2-2; possible D gene TRBD1, 6 bases. Trimming left V 2 bases short and J 6 bases short, with 11 bases between. There are 14 residues in the CDR3. The germline CDR1 and CDR2 sequences are SGDLS and YYNGEE. DNA of the CDR3: TGTGCCAGCAGCGTGGGGGCCGGTCCCGGGGAGCTGTTTTTT. Protein: CASSVGAGPGELFF.

The chain employs TRBV10-3 and TRBJ2-2; the D is unclear. V lost 0 bases and J 6 bases, leaving 14 bases between the germline ends. This CDR3 has 16 amino acids. CDR1 and CDR2 from the germline V gene are ENHRY and SYGVKD. CDR3 bases: TGTGCCATCAGTGAGTCGATAACTGGGGATCCCGGGGAGCTGTTTTTT. Encoded protein: CAISESITGDPGELFF.

This clonotype was seen a few times. V gene TRBV11-2 combines with J gene TRBJ2-3; D is undetermined. V gave up 2 bases and J gave up 5 bases, with 17 bases separating them. The germline gives CDR1 SGHAT, CDR2 FQNNGV. The CDR3 length is 16 residues. CDR3 loop: CASSLLILEAGDTQYF. In nucleotides, the CDR3 is TGTGCCAGCAGCTTACTGATACTGGAAGCAGGAGATACGCAGTATTTT. Full variable domain (rest looked up from reference TRBV11-2 and TRBJ2-3): EAGVAQSPRYKIIEKRQSVAFWCNPISGHATLYWYQQILGQGPKLLIQFQNNGVVDDSQLPKDRFSAERLKGVDSTLKIQPAKLEDSAVYLCASSLLILEAGDTQYFGPGTRLTVL.